This T cell receptor (beta chain) appears in the sequencing data of a study of T cells in Graves' hyperthyroidism and ophthalmopathy. Ten or more counts support this clonotype. TCR beta CDR3 sequences were amplified from RNA transcripts. When the TCR CDR3 underwent first-round RT-PCR, the HTBI primer set was used. One entry per CDR3 protein, called by TCRdb with MiXCR from the multiplex PCR reads. The sample has 480,000 or so distinct CDR3 sequences; roughly 45% are singletons. The CDR3 has 16 amino acids. The ends were cut back, 0 bases at V and 0 bases at J, with 12 bases in the middle. Germline V lookup: CDR1 DFQATT, CDR2 SNEGSKA (reference sequence).

This TCR derives from an adult woman with Graves' disease, either hyperthyroidism or ophthalmopathy (not recorded which). The chain uses TRBV20-1 and TRBJ1-5, with D maybe TRBD1 (5 bases). The source material was peripheral blood or thyroid tissue (not recorded which). The CDR3 loop is CSARDPGKASNQPQHF. The CDR3 DNA reads as TGCAGTGCTAGAGATCCAGGGAAAGCTAGCAATCAGCCCCAGCATTTT.